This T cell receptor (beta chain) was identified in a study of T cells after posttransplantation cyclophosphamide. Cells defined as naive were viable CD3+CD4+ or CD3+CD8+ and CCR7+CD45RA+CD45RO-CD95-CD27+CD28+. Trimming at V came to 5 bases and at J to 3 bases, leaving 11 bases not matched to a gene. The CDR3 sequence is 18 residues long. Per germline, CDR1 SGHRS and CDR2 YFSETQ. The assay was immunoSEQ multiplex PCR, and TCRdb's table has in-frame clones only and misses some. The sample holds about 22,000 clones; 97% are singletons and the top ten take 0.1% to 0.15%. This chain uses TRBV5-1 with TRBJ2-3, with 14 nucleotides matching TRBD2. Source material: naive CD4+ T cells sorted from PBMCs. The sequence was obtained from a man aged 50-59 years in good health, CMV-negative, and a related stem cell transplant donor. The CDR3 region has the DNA TGCGCCAGCAGGTCCGGGACTAGCGGGAGAATTTGGACAGATACGCAGTATTTT. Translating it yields CASRSGTSGRIWTDTQYF.